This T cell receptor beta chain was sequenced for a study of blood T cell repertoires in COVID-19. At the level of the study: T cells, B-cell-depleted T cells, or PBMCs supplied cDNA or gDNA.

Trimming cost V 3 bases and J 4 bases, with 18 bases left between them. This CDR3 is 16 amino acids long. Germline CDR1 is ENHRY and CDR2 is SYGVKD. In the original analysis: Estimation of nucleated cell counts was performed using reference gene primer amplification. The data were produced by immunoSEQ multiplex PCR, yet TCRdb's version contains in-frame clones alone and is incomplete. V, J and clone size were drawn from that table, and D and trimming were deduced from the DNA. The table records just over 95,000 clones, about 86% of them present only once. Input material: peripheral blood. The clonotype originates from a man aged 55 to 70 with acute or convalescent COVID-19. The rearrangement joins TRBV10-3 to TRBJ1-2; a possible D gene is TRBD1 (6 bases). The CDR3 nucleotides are TGTGCCATCAGTGATCCCGTACGTACAGGGTCCTATGGCTACACCTTC. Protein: CAISDPVRTGSYGYTF.